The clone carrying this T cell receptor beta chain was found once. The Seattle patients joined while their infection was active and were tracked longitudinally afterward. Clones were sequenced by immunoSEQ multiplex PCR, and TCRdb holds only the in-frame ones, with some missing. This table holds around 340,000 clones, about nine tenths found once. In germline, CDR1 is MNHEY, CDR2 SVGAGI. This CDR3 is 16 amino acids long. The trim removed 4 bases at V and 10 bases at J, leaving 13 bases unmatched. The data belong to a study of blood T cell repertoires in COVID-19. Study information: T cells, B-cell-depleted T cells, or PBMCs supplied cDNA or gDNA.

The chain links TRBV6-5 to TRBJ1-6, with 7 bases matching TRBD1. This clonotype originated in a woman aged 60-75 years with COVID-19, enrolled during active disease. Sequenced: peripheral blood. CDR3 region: CASSSPTRARGSPLHF. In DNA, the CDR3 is TGTGCCAGCAGTTCCCCCACTCGGGCCAGGGGGTCACCCCTCCACTTT.